This T cell receptor beta chain was sequenced for a study of T cell clusters in autoimmune cytopenias. Overall study: Per sample, median TRB depth was approximately 50,000 reads, yielding a median roughly 2,000 distinct clonotypes.

Multiplex touch-down PCR amplified TRB using TRB-A and TRB-B pools in one tube. From the multiplex PCR reads, TCRdb lists one entry per CDR3 protein and no DNA. Recorded here are about 7,400 distinct CDR3 sequences; the top ten clones represent around 26%. The CDR3 has 14 residues. The V gene's germline CDR1 is DFQATT and CDR2 SNEGSKA (reference sequence). This clonotype ranks as medium-sized in terms of frequency. Its antigen is undetermined. Each sample's input was 250 to 300 ng genomic DNA, 30,000 to 45,000 genome equivalents. Study-level points and caveats: Physiological T cell clusters of healthy donors were apparently absent in primary autoimmune cytopenia patients. Healthy donors had 2.5 to 3.5-fold more exclusive TRB clusters than active autoimmune hepatitis patients. TRB repertoire shifts in secondary cytopenia and chronic lymphocytic leukemia mostly reflected lymphoma, not autoimmunity.

The sequenced material came from peripheral blood. The rearrangement joins TRBV20-1 to TRBJ2-1; lacking DNA, the TRBD2 call made by TCRdb goes unchecked. The receptor was derived from a human donor with an autoimmune cytopenia or autoimmune hepatitis (not recorded which). The CDR3 protein is CSARSGPGYNEQFF.